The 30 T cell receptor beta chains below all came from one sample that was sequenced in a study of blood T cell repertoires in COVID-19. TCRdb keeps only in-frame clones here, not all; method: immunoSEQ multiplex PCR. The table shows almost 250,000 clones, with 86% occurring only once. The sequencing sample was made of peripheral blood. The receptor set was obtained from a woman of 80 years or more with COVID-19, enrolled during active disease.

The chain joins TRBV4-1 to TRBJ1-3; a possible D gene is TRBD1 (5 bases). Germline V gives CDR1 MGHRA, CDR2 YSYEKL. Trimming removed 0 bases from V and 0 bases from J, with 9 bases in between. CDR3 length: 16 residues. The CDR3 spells CASSQDDSVSGNTIYF. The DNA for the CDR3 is TGCGCCAGCAGCCAAGATGACAGTGTCTCTGGAAACACCATATATTTT.

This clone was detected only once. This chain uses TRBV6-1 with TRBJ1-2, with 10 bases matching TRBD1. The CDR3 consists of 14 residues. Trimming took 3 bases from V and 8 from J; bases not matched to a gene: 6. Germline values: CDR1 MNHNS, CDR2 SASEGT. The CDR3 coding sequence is TGTGCCAGCAGTGACGGACAGGGGGTGCGAGGCTACACCTTC. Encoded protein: CASSDGQGVRGYTF.

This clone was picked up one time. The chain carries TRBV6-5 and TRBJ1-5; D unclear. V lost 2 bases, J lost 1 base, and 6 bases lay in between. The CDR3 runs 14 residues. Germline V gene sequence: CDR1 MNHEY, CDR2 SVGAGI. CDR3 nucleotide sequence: TGTGCCAGCAGTTACGGCCGCAGCAATCAGCCCCAGCATTTT. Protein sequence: CASSYGRSNQPQHF.

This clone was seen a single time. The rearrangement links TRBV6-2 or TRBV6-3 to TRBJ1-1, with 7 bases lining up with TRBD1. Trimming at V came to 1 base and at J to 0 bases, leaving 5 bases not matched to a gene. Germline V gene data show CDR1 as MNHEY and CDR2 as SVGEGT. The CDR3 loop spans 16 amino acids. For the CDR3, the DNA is TGTGCCAGCAGTTACTTTTTCAGGGGGATGAACACTGAAGCTTTCTTT. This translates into CASSYFFRGMNTEAFF.

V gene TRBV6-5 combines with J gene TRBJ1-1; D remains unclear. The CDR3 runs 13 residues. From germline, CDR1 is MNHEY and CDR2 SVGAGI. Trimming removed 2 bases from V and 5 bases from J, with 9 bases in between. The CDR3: CASSYGEGTEAFF. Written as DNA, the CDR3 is TGTGCCAGCAGTTACGGGGAGGGAACTGAAGCTTTCTTT.

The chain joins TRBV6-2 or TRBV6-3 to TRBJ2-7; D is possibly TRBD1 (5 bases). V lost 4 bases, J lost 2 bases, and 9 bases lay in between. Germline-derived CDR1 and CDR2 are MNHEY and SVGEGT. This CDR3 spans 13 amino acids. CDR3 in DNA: TGTGCCAGCAGTTTCGCAGGGACCTACGAGCAGTACTTC. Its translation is CASSFAGTYEQYF.

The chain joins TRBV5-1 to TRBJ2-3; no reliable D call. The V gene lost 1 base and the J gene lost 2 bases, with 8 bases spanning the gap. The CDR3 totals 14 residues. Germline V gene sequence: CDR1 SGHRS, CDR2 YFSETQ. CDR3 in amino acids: CASSLSTSTDTQYF. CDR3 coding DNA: TGCGCCAGCAGCTTGTCGACTTCCACAGATACGCAGTATTTT.

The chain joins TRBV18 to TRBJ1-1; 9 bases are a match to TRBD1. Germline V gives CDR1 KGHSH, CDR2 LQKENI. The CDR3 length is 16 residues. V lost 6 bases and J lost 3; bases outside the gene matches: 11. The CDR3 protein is CASSFTGGSRDTEAFF. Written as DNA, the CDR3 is TGTGCCAGCTCTTTCACAGGGGGCTCACGGGACACTGAAGCTTTCTTT.

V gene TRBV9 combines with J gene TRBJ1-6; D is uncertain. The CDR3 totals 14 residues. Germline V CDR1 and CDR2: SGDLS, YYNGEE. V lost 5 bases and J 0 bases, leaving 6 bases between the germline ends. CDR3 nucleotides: TGTGCCAGCAGAAGTAGCTCCTATAATTCACCCCTCCACTTT. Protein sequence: CASRSSSYNSPLHF.

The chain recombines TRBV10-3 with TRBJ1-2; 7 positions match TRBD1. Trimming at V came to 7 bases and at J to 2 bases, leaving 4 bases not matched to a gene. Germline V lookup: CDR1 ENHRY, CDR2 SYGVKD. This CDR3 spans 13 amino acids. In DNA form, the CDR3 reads TGTGCCATCACTACAGGGGCCAACTATGGCTACACCTTC. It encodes CAITTGANYGYTF.

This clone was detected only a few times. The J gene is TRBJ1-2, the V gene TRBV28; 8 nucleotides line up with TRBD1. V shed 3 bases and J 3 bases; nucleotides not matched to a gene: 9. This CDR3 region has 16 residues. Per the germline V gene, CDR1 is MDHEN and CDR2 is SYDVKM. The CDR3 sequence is CASSFYRGQGHYGYTF. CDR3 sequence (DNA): TGTGCCAGCAGTTTCTACCGTGGACAGGGCCACTATGGCTACACCTTC.

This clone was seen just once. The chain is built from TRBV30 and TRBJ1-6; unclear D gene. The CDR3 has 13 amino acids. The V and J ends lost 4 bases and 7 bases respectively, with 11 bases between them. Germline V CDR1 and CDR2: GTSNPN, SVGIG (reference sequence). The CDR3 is CAWTLEVNSPLHF. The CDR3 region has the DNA TGTGCCTGGACATTAGAGGTGAATTCACCCCTCCACTTT.

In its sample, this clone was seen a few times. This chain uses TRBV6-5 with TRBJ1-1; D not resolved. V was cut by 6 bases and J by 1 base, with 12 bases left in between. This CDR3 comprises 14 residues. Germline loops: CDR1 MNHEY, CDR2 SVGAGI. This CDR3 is CASSSLRGNTEAFF. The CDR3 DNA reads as TGTGCCAGCAGCTCCCTTCGCGGGAACACTGAAGCTTTCTTT.

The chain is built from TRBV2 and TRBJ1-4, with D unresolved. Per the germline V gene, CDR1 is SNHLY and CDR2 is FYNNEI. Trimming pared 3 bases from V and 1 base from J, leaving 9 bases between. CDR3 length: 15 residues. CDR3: CASSEGGKTNEKLFF. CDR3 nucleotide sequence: TGTGCCAGCAGTGAGGGCGGGAAAACTAATGAAAAACTGTTTTTT.

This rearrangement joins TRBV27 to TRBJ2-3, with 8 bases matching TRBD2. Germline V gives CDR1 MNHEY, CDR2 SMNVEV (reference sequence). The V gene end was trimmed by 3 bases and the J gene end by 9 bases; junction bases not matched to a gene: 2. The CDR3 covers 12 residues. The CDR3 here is CASSFRGGTQYF. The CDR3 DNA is TGTGCCAGCAGTTTCCGGGGGGGGACGCAGTATTTT.

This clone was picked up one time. The CDR3 here is CASSDSYNEQFF. DNA of the CDR3: TGTGCCAGCTCGGACTCTTACAATGAGCAGTTCTTC. V gene TRBV2 combines with J gene TRBJ2-1; tentative D call: TRBD2 (5 bases). Germline V CDR1 and CDR2: SNHLY, FYNNEI. This CDR3 spans 12 amino acids. Trimming removed 8 bases from V and 4 bases from J, with 9 bases in between.

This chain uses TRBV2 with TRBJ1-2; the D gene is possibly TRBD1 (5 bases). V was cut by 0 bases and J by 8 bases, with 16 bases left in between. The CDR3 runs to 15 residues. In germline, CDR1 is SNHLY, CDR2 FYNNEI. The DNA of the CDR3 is TGTGCCAGCAGTGAAGCTGGGGTGAAAGGGGTAGGCTACACCTTC. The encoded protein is CASSEAGVKGVGYTF.

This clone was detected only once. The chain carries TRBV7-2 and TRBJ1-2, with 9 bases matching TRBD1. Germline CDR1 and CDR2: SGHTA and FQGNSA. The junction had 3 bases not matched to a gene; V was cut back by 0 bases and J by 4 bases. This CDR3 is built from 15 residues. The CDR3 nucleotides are TGTGCCAGCAGCTTAGCCACAGGGGGCGGCTATGGCTACACCTTC. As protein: CASSLATGGGYGYTF.

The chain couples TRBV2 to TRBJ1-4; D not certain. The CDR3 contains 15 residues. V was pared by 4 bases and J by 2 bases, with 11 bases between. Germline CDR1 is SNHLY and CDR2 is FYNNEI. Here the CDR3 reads CASSGSGLTNEKLFF. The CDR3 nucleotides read TGTGCCAGCAGTGGATCAGGACTGACTAATGAAAAACTGTTTTTT.

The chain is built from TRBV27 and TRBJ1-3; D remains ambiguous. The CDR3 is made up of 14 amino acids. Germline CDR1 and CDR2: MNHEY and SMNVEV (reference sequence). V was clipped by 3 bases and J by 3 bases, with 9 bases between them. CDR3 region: CASSLLPNGNTIYF. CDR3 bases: TGTGCCAGCAGTTTGCTCCCTAATGGAAACACCATATATTTT.

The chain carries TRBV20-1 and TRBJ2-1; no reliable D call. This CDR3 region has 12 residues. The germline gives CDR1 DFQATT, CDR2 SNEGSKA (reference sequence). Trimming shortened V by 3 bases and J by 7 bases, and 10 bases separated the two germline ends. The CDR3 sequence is CSASNLRNEQFF. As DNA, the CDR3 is TGCAGTGCTAGTAATCTTCGGAATGAGCAGTTCTTC.

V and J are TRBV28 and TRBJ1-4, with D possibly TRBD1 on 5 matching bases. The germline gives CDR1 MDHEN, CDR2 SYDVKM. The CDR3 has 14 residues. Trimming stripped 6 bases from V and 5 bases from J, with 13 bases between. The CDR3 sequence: CASSPQGVNEKLFF. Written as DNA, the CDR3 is TGTGCCAGCAGCCCTCAGGGCGTAAATGAAAAACTGTTTTTT.

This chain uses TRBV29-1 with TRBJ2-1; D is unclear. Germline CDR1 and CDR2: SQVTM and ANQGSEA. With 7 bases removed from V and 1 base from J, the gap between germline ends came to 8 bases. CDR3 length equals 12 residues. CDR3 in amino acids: CSARGSYNEQFF. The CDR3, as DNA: TGCAGCGCCCGAGGATCCTACAATGAGCAGTTCTTC.

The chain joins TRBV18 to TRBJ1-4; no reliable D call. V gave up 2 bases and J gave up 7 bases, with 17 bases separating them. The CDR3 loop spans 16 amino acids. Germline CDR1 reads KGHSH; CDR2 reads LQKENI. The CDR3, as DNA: TGTGCCAGCTCACCAGGTCTAGCCGATTCGGGTGAAAAACTGTTTTTT. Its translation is CASSPGLADSGEKLFF.

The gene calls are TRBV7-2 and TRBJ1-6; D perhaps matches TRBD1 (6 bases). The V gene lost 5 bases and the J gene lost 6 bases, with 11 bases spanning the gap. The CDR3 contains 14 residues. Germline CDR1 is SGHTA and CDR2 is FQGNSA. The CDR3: CASSPMDSNSPLHF. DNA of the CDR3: TGTGCCAGCAGCCCTATGGACAGTAATTCACCCCTCCACTTT.

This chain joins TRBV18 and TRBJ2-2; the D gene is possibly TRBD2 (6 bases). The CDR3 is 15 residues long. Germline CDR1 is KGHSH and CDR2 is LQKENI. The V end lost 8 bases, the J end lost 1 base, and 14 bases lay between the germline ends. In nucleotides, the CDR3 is TGTGCCAGCAGCTTTTTGCGGGAGAACACCGGGGAGCTGTTTTTT. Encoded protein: CASSFLRENTGELFF.

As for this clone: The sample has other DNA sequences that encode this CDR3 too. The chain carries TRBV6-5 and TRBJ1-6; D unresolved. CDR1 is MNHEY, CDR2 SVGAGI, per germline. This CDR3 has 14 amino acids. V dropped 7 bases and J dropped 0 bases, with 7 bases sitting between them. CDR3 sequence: CASTRSSYNSPLHF. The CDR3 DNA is TGTGCCAGCACCCGGAGCTCCTATAATTCACCCCTCCACTTT.

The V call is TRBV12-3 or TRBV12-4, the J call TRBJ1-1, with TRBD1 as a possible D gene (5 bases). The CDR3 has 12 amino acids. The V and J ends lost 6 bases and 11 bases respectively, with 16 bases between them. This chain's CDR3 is CASSLPRGLAFF. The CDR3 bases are TGTGCCAGCAGCCTACCCCGGGGGTTGGCTTTCTTT.

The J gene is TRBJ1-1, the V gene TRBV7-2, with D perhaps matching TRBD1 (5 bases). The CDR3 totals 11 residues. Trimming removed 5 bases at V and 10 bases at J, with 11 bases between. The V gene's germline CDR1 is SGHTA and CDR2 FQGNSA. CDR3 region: CASSQGGRAFF. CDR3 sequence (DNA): TGTGCCAGCAGCCAGGGAGGGCGAGCTTTCTTT.

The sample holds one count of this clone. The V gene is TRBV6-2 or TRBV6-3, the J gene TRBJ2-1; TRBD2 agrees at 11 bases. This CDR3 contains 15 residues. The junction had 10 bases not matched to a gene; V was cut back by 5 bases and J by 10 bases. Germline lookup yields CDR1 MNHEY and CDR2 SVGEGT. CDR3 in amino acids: CASSRLAGGLGEQFF. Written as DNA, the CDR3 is TGTGCCAGCAGTCGGTTAGCGGGGGGGCTAGGGGAGCAGTTCTTC.